This entry features one TCR beta chain sequence. Its antigen remains unknown. Profiled with immunoSEQ multiplex PCR; TCRdb holds only in-frame clones, not every one. The repertoire holds roughly 34,000 clones, with more than 70% as singletons. The junction had 7 bases not matched to a gene; V was cut back by 2 bases and J by 4 bases. The germline CDR1 and CDR2 sequences are SGDLS and YYNGEE. The CDR3 sequence is 15 residues long. Every patient had mismatch repair deficiency by PCR or immunohistochemistry. TCR sequencing covered a few patients who responded to pembrolizumab. The sample originates from a study of PD-1 blockade in mismatch repair-deficient tumors. Study results and caveats: Tumor-resident clones, often undetectable pretreatment in blood, expanded then contracted after pembrolizumab.

This TCR was sampled from an adult with mismatch repair-deficient cancer. The specimen comprised PBMCs, sampled roughly 6 weeks after starting pembrolizumab. The rearrangement links TRBV9 to TRBJ1-2, with 8 bases lining up with TRBD1. CDR3 region: CASSVGDRMTYGYTF. In nucleotides, the CDR3 is TGTGCCAGCAGCGTGGGGGACAGGATGACCTATGGCTACACCTTC.